Listed below are T cell receptor beta chains from one sample, sequenced in a study of cytomegalovirus exposure and HLA in healthy donors. Sequencing used immunoSEQ multiplex PCR; TCRdb keeps in-frame clones, though not all of them. The sample has roughly 150,000 clones; about 80% are singletons. Sequencing was performed on PBMCs. Source of these receptors: a man aged 35-49 years in good health and CMV-seropositive. Each CDR3 is given without its conserved first and last residue. Size is omitted from some rows. Given values are once, few, many or a class for expanded clones.

V gene: TRBV2
clone size: .
J gene: TRBJ1-5
CDR3 protein: ASSGTGGVQPQH

V gene: TRBV5-8
clone size: .
J gene: TRBJ2-1
CDR3 protein: ASSFSVEQF

V gene: TRBV11-2
clone size: .
J gene: TRBJ2-4
CDR3 protein: ASSLGRAAKNIQY

V gene: TRBV2
clone size: .
J gene: TRBJ2-1
CDR3 protein: ASIGLLAAYNEQF

V gene: TRBV5-1
clone size: .
J gene: TRBJ2-1
CDR3 protein: ASSFAGEAYNEQF

V gene: TRBV4-2
clone size: .
J gene: TRBJ2-7
CDR3 protein: ASSQVSASGSPGGEQY

V gene: TRBV4-1
clone size: few
J gene: TRBJ2-7
CDR3 protein: ASSQDFKRTYGQY

V gene: TRBV14
clone size: .
J gene: TRBJ2-2
CDR3 protein: ASSRGTEYTGELF

V gene: TRBV7-2
clone size: .
J gene: TRBJ2-5
CDR3 protein: ASSFTGGPRETQY

V gene: TRBV7-9
clone size: .
J gene: TRBJ1-6
CDR3 protein: ASSSDRGYNSPLH

V gene: TRBV12-5
clone size: .
J gene: TRBJ2-3
CDR3 protein: ASAHPLASTDTQY

V gene: TRBV5-5
clone size: .
J gene: TRBJ1-2
CDR3 protein: ASSVTVPLGYT

V gene: TRBV6-5
clone size: .
J gene: TRBJ2-3
CDR3 protein: ASSYQVGITDTQY

V gene: TRBV5-1
clone size: .
J gene: TRBJ2-3
CDR3 protein: ASSLGSGRATDTQY

V gene: TRBV5-1
clone size: .
J gene: TRBJ2-7
CDR3 protein: ASSTSGGSSYEQY

V gene: TRBV5-6
clone size: .
J gene: TRBJ1-3
CDR3 protein: ASGGEASGNTIY

V gene: TRBV10-3
clone size: once
J gene: TRBJ2-1
CDR3 protein: AISAGDQYYNEQF

V gene: TRBV6-5
clone size: .
J gene: TRBJ1-2
CDR3 protein: ASSYGSAVWGYT

V gene: TRBV10-3
clone size: .
J gene: TRBJ2-1
CDR3 protein: AISETLAGYEQF

V gene: TRBV2
clone size: .
J gene: TRBJ2-7
CDR3 protein: ASSGNEQY

V gene: TRBV7-7
clone size: .
J gene: TRBJ2-1
CDR3 protein: ASSPSPSSYNEQF

V gene: TRBV6-5
clone size: .
J gene: TRBJ2-2
CDR3 protein: ASSYSGEGGTGELF

V gene: TRBV6-6
clone size: once
J gene: TRBJ2-3
CDR3 protein: ASSSRDRDTDTQY

V gene: TRBV4-1
clone size: .
J gene: TRBJ2-5
CDR3 protein: ASSQERLGGETQY

V gene: TRBV28
clone size: once
J gene: TRBJ2-1
CDR3 protein: ASRLKYNEQF

V gene: TRBV7-9
clone size: once
J gene: TRBJ2-5
CDR3 protein: ASSGESGRETQY

V gene: TRBV7-2
clone size: .
J gene: TRBJ2-7
CDR3 protein: ASRQPGLAGVEQY

V gene: TRBV9
clone size: once
J gene: TRBJ2-7
CDR3 protein: ASSVARGLSYEQY

V gene: TRBV4-2
clone size: .
J gene: TRBJ2-1
CDR3 protein: ASSQGLLLAGAANEQF

V gene: TRBV5-1
clone size: once
J gene: TRBJ2-5
CDR3 protein: ASSLEGDRDETQY

V gene: TRBV11-1
clone size: .
J gene: TRBJ2-7
CDR3 protein: ASSPDRASAQY

V gene: TRBV7-9
clone size: .
J gene: TRBJ1-1
CDR3 protein: ASSHRRRGEGTEAF

V gene: TRBV7-6
clone size: .
J gene: TRBJ2-5
CDR3 protein: ASSLPRGGEETQY

V gene: TRBV11-2
clone size: .
J gene: TRBJ2-7
CDR3 protein: ASSPLSSASYEQY

V gene: TRBV7-9
clone size: few
J gene: TRBJ2-1
CDR3 protein: ASSHLAGAYNEQF

V gene: TRBV28
clone size: .
J gene: TRBJ2-7
CDR3 protein: ASSWDGTGTMD

V gene: TRBV5-6
clone size: .
J gene: TRBJ1-4
CDR3 protein: ASKTSGGHPANEKLF

V gene: TRBV9
clone size: .
J gene: TRBJ2-2
CDR3 protein: ASSETSGYTGELF

V gene: TRBV11-2
clone size: .
J gene: TRBJ2-7
CDR3 protein: ASSLTGLGSYEQY

V gene: TRBV6-6
clone size: .
J gene: TRBJ1-1
CDR3 protein: ASSQGAGTEAF

V gene: TRBV9
clone size: .
J gene: TRBJ1-4
CDR3 protein: ASSVDPTGNEKLF

V gene: TRBV11-2
clone size: .
J gene: TRBJ2-1
CDR3 protein: ASSPPSYYNEQF

V gene: TRBV5-1
clone size: .
J gene: TRBJ2-7
CDR3 protein: ASSTSGTPNHEQY

V gene: TRBV11-2
clone size: few
J gene: TRBJ2-7
CDR3 protein: ASSLSLLGHEQY

V gene: TRBV9
clone size: .
J gene: TRBJ2-3
CDR3 protein: ASSANLAGGFTDTQY

V gene: TRBV7-9
clone size: .
J gene: TRBJ2-5
CDR3 protein: ASSQGEGPQETQY

V gene: TRBV29-1
clone size: .
J gene: TRBJ1-5
CDR3 protein: SVAGAVNQPQH

V gene: TRBV28
clone size: .
J gene: TRBJ2-7
CDR3 protein: ASRGQGAGEQY

V gene: TRBV7-2
clone size: .
J gene: TRBJ1-5
CDR3 protein: ASSSDRGQPQH

V gene: TRBV11-2
clone size: .
J gene: TRBJ1-2
CDR3 protein: ASSPGRGFYYGYT

V gene: TRBV5-8
clone size: .
J gene: TRBJ2-3
CDR3 protein: ASSSSGSGSNTQY

V gene: TRBV4-2
clone size: .
J gene: TRBJ2-1
CDR3 protein: ASSQDWLAGGEQF

V gene: TRBV23-1
clone size: .
J gene: TRBJ2-7
CDR3 protein: ASSQTPYEQY

V gene: TRBV19
clone size: .
J gene: TRBJ2-5
CDR3 protein: ASSIGFFGQGQETQY

V gene: TRBV18
clone size: .
J gene: TRBJ2-7
CDR3 protein: ASSRGQVVDEQY

V gene: TRBV5-4
clone size: .
J gene: TRBJ2-3
CDR3 protein: ASSLDLSGRSGTQY

V gene: TRBV6-1
clone size: .
J gene: TRBJ2-5
CDR3 protein: ASSRIAGGQETQY